The clone carrying this T cell receptor (beta chain) has just one count. These data originate in a study of beta chain features in type 1 diabetes. cDNA synthesis used the whole RNA isolate, giving expressed TCRB sequences. Using immunoSEQ multiplex PCR, the repertoire was profiled, and TCRdb retains in-frame clones only, with some absent. Here the sample spans about 16,000 clones, approximately 50% being singletons. Per the germline V gene, CDR1 is GTSNPN and CDR2 is SVGIG (reference sequence). The ends lost 7 bases at V and 5 bases at J; junction bases unmatched: 8. The CDR3 has 13 amino acids. The receptor's source is a woman aged 18 to 35 in good health. Material for sequencing was stem cell memory CD4+ T cells from blood. The gene calls are TRBV30 and TRBJ1-2; 9 bases map to TRBD1. CDR3 amino acids: CASRGTGRYGYTF. The CDR3 DNA reads TGTGCCTCCCGGGGGACAGGGAGATATGGCTACACCTTC.